This T cell receptor beta chain was captured in a study of response to subunit inactivated influenza vaccine. General study findings and limits: New T cells are recruited in small numbers by each seasonal influenza vaccination, according to the authors' suggestion.

On this clonotype itself: Antigen specificity is unknown.

The CDR3 is 15 amino acids. Trimming stripped 2 bases from V and 2 bases from J, with 12 bases between. MiXCR, applied by TCRdb to the RT-PCR reads, yields one record per CDR3 protein. The table shows 500,000 to 600,000 distinct CDR3 sequences, with about 10% occurring only once. The specimen was PBMCs from blood, collected on the day of vaccination. The chain joins TRBV12-3 or TRBV12-4 to TRBJ2-5, with unresolved D. This clonotype originated in a man aged 50-59 years who received an inactivated influenza vaccine. CDR3 residues: CASSLLMSQQETQYF. CDR3 sequence (DNA): TGTGCCAGCAGTTTATTGATGTCACAGCAAGAGACCCAGTACTTC.